The 14 T cell receptor beta chains reported below all come from one sample, sequenced in a study of molecular identifiers for immune sequencing clone quantification. Each CDR3 protein gets one entry after TCRdb re-called the PCR reads with MiXCR. The repertoire holds some 590,000 distinct CDR3 sequences, with 25% as singletons. Sequenced input: naive CD8+ T cells from blood, with Jurkat cell RNA spiked in. Subset noted: FACS-sorted CD8+CD4-CCR7+CD45RA+ naive T cells. Source of these receptors: a human donor in good health. Some libraries in this study had Jurkat cell RNA spiked in.

V and J are TRBV19 and TRBJ2-1, with a weak D call TRBD1 (5 bases). Trimming took off 6 bases at V and 3 bases at J, with 12 bases between the two ends. This CDR3 has 14 residues. Germline loops: CDR1 LNHDA, CDR2 SQIVND (reference sequence). The DNA of the CDR3 is TGTGCCAGTAGCCAGTGTGACAGCTACAATGAGCAGTTCTTC. This gives the protein CASSQCDSYNEQFF.

For this clonotype: The junction shows a germline mismatch at one end, possibly a read error. V and J are TRBV7-9 and TRBJ2-7; 13 nucleotides line up with TRBD2. Germline CDR1 reads SEHNR; CDR2 reads FQNEAQ (reference sequence). This CDR3 contains 17 residues. In nucleotides, the CDR3 is TGTACCAGCACCTCCACCCGGACTAGCGGGGGCTCCTACGAGCAGTACTTC. Its translation is CTSTSTRTSGGSYEQYF.

Turning to this clonotype: Given a much more abundant clone one base away, this may be a read error. The J gene is TRBJ1-1, the V gene TRBV27; D ambiguous. Germline CDR1 and CDR2: MNHEY and SMNVEV (reference sequence). This CDR3 is 17 amino acids long. V lost 0 bases and J lost 1, with 15 bases in between. The CDR3 loop is CASSLSISPITNTEAFF. The CDR3 nucleotides are TGTGCCAGCAGTTTATCGATCAGCCCCATAACGAACACTGAAGCTTTCTTT.

In its sample, this clonotype was seen a few times. The V and J genes are TRBV6-2 or TRBV6-3 and TRBJ2-7; D not certain. Germline assignment: CDR1 MNHEY and CDR2 SVGEGT. With 0 bases removed from V and 2 bases from J, the gap between germline ends came to 5 bases. This CDR3 has 13 amino acids. The CDR3 coding sequence is TGTGCCAGCAGTTACTCCCCCCCCTACGAGCAGTACTTC. Its translation is CASSYSPPYEQYF.

This clonotype turned up a few times. The chain has TRBV27 and TRBJ2-7; TRBD2 aligns across 10 bases. The germline V gene encodes CDR1 MNHEY and CDR2 SMNVEV (reference sequence). The ends lost 1 base at V and 6 bases at J; junction bases unmatched: 9. The CDR3 runs to 16 residues. The CDR3 sequence is CASSLLSPSGSAEQYF. The CDR3 nucleotides read TGTGCCAGCAGTTTATTATCTCCTAGCGGGAGTGCCGAGCAGTACTTC.

The chain recombines TRBV6-2 or TRBV6-3 with TRBJ2-7; the D is unclear. This CDR3 has 11 amino acids. In germline, CDR1 is MNHEY, CDR2 SVGEGT. The V gene lost 2 bases and the J gene lost 6 bases, with 5 bases spanning the gap. CDR3 sequence: CASSYTAEQYF. In DNA, the CDR3 is TGTGCCAGCAGTTACACGGCCGAGCAGTACTTC.

Only a few counts were recorded for this clonotype. The rearrangement links TRBV3-1 to TRBJ2-3; TRBD1 or TRBD2 may be the D gene (6 bases each). Germline loops: CDR1 LGHDT, CDR2 YNNKEL (reference sequence). The CDR3 is 17 amino acids. The V and J ends lost 4 bases and 4 bases respectively, with 21 bases between them. In DNA form, the CDR3 reads TGTGCCAGCAGCCCCCCCTGGGGGCAGGGGACTGCAGATACGCAGTATTTT. Amino acid sequence: CASSPPWGQGTADTQYF.

The rearrangement uses TRBV4-3 and TRBJ2-1; D may be TRBD1 or TRBD2 (5 bases each). V was pared by 4 bases and J by 2 bases, with 15 bases between. The CDR3 length is 16 residues. The germline CDR1 and CDR2 sequences are LGHNA and YSLEER. The CDR3 sequence: CASSRIWGSTYNEQFF. The CDR3 coding sequence is TGCGCCAGCAGCCGTATTTGGGGGTCGACCTACAATGAGCAGTTCTTC.

This clonotype occurred once. The conserved closing phenylalanine or tryptophan is absent in this CDR3, likely reflecting a read error. The chain joins TRBV11-2 to TRBJ2-3; TRBD2 is a possible D gene (6 bases). The length of the CDR3 is 14 residues. Germline lookup yields CDR1 SGHAT and CDR2 FQNNGV. The CDR3 loop is CAGSLISGGDTQYV. CDR3 bases: TGTGCCGGCAGCTTGATTAGCGGCGGAGATACGCAGTATGTT.

The V call is TRBV7-2, the J call TRBJ2-1; the match to TRBD2 covers 8 bases. Unmatched junction bases numbered 8, after V lost 0 bases and J lost 10 bases. The CDR3 is made up of 15 amino acids. Germline lookup yields CDR1 SGHTA and CDR2 FQGNSA. CDR3 bases: TGTGCCAGCAGCTTAGCGGTCGGGGGGGCCGTAGAGCAGTTCTTC. Translating gives CASSLAVGGAVEQFF.

This clonotype was seen only once. This clone may be a read error of a much larger clone one base away. This rearrangement joins TRBV5-5 to TRBJ2-7; no firm D call. The CDR3 length is 12 residues. Germline CDR1 reads SGHKS; CDR2 reads YYEKEE (reference sequence). Deletions cut 4 bases from V and 6 bases from J, with 11 bases between. The CDR3 coding sequence is TGTGCCAGCAGCCCCCCGGCTTCCGAGCAGTACTTC. As protein: CASSPPASEQYF.

For this clonotype: The junction differs from germline at one of its ends, possibly a read error. The genes are TRBV29-1 and TRBJ2-2, with a tentative D call TRBD2 (5 bases). This CDR3 region has 12 residues. The germline gives CDR1 SQVTM, CDR2 ANQGSEA. Written as DNA, the CDR3 is TGCAGCGTTGTCGGGAACACCGGAGAGCTGGTTTTT. This translates into CSVVGNTGELVF.

This clonotype has a count of ten or more. This chain's CDR3 is CASSLLGKGRSTDTQYF. CDR3 DNA sequence: TGTGCCAGCAGCTTACTCGGAAAAGGCCGAAGCACAGATACGCAGTATTTT. The chain is built from TRBV7-6 and TRBJ2-3; D remains unclear. The V end lost 2 bases, the J end lost 0 bases, and 15 bases lay between the germline ends. The CDR3 is 17 residues long. Per germline, CDR1 SGHVS and CDR2 FNYEAQ.

Concerning this clonotype itself: The conserved closing phenylalanine or tryptophan is absent in this CDR3, likely reflecting a read error. The chain has TRBV5-1 and TRBJ1-1; D not resolved. The CDR3 is 14 amino acids. Germline CDR1 and CDR2: SGHRS and YFSETQ. V lost 0 bases and J 0 bases, leaving 6 bases between the germline ends. The CDR3 sequence is CASSLAPMNTEAFL. The CDR3, as DNA: TGCGCCAGCAGCTTGGCCCCCATGAACACTGAAGCTTTCCTT.